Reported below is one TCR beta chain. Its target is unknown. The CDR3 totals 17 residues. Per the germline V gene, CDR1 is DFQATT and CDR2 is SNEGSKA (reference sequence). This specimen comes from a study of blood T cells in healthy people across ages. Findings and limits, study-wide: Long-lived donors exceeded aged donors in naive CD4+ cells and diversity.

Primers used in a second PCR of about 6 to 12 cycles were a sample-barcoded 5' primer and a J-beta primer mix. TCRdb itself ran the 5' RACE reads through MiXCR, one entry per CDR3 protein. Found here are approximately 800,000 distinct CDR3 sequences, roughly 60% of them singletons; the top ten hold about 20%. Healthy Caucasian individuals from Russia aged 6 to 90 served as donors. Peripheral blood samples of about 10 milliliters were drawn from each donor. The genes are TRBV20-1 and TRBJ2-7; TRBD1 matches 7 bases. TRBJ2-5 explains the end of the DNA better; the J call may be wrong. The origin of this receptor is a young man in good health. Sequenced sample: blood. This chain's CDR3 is CSATSARTGTAEETQYF. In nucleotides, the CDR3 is TGCAGTGCTACCTCAGCTCGAACCGGGACAGCGGAAGAGACCCAGTACTTC.